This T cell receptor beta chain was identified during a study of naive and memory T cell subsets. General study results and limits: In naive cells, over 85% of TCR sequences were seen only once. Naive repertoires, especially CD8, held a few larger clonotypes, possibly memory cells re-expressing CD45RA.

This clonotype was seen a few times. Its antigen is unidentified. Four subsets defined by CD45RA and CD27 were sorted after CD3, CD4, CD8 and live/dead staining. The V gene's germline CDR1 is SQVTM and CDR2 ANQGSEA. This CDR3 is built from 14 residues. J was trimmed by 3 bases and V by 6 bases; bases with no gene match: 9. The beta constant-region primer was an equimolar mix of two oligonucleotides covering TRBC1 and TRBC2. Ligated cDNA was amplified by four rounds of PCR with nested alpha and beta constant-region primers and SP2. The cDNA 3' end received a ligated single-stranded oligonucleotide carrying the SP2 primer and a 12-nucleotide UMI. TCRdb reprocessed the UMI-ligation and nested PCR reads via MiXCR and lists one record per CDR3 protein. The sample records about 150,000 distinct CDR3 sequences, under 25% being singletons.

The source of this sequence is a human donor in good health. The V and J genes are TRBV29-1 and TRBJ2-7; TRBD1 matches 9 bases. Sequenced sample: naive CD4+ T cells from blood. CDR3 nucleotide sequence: TGCAGCGTCGTCCCGGGACAGGGTATCTACGAGCAGTACTTC. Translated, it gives CSVVPGQGIYEQYF.